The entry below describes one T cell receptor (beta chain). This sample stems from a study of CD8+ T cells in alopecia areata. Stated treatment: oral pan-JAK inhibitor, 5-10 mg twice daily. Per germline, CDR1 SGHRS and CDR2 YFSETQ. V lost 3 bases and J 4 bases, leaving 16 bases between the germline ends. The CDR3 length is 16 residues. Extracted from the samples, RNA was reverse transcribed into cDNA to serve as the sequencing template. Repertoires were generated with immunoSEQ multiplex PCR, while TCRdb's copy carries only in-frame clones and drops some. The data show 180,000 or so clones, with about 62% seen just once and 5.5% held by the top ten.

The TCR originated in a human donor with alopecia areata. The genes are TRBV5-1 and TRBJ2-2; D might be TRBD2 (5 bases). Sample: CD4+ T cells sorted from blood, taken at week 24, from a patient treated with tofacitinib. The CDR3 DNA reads TGCGCCAGCAGCTCGAGGGTCCTGGACGGCACCGGGGAGCTGTTTTTT. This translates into CASSSRVLDGTGELFF.